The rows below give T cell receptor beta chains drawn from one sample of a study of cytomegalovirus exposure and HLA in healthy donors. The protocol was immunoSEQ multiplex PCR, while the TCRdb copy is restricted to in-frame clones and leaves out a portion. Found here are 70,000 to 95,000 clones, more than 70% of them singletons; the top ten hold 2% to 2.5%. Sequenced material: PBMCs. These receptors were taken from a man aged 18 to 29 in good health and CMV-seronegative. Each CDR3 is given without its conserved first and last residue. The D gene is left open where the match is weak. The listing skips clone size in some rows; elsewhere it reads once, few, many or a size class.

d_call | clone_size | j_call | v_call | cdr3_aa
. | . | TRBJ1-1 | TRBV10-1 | ASSESRTGTEAF
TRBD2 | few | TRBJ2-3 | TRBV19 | ASSTLSGAGTDTQY
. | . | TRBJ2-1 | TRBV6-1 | ASSSNREAYNEQF
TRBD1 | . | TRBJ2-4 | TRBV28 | ASSLRQGRVQNIQY
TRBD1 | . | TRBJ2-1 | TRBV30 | AWSRGQGFEEQF
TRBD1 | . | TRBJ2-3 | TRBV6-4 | ATPGQGIPDTQY
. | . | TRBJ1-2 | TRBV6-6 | ASSPGWGGSYGYT
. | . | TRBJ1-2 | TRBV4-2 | ASSQPTGLLNYGYT
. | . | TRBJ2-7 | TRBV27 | ASSLYAQFEQY
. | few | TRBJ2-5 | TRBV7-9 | ASSLIRGGEETQY
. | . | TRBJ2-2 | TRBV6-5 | ASSYGGSGELF
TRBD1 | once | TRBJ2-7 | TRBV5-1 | ASSLASMRGLTYEQY
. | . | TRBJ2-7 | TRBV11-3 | ASSLEVRVYEQY
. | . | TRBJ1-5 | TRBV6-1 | ASILTGGDNQPQH
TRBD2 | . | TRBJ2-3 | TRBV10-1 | ASSDSGGLDTQY
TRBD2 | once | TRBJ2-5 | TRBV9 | ASKSGLADQETQY
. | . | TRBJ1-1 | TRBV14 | ASSRGQSNTEAF
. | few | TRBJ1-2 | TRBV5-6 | ASRSRVRGYT